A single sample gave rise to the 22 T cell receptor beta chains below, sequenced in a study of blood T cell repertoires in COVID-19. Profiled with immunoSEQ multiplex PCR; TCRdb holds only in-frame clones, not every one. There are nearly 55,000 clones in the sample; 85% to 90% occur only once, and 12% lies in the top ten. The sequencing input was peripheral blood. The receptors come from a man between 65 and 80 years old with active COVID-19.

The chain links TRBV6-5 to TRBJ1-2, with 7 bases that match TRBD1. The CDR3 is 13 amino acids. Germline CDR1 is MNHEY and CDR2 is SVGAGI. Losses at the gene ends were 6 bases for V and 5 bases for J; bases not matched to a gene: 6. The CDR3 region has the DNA TGTGCCAGCAGGAGTACAGGGGTTTATGGCTACACCTTC. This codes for CASRSTGVYGYTF.

CDR3 in amino acids: CARGGSGTNEKLFF. CDR3 DNA sequence: TGTGCCAGGGGGGGTTCGGGGACTAATGAAAAACTGTTTTTT. The chain has TRBV6-5 and TRBJ1-4; possible D gene TRBD1, 5 bases. The CDR3 has 14 amino acids. Trimming left V 9 bases short and J 2 bases short, with 13 bases between. Germline V gene data show CDR1 as MNHEY and CDR2 as SVGAGI.

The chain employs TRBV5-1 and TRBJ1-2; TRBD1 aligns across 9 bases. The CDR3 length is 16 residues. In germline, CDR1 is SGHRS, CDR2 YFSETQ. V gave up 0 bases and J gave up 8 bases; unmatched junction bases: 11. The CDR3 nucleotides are TGCGCCAGCAGCTTGGGGGGGACAGGGCCCCCGTACGGCTACACCTTC. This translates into CASSLGGTGPPYGYTF.

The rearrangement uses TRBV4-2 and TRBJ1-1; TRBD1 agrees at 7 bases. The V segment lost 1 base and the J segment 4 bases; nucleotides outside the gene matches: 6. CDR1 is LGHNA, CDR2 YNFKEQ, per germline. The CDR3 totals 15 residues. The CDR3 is CASSQGRPGGTEAFF. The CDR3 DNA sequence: TGTGCCAGCAGCCAAGGGAGACCAGGGGGCACTGAAGCTTTCTTT.

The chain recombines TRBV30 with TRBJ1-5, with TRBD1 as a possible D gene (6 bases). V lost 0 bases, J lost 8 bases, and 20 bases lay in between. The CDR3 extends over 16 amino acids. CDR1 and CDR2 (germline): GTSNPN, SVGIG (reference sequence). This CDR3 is CAWSVGGGRPGKPQHF. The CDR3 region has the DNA TGTGCCTGGAGTGTAGGGGGGGGCCGGCCCGGGAAGCCCCAGCATTTT.

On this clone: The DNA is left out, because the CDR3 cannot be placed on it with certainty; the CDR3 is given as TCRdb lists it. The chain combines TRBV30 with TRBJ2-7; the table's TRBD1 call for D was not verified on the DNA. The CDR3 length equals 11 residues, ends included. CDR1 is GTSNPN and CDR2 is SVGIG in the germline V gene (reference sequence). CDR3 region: CAWSVGTGSYF.

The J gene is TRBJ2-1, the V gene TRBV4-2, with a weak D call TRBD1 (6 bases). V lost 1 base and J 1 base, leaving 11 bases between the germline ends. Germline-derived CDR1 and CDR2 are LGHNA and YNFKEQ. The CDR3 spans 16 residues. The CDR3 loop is CASSQGGQGSYNEQFF. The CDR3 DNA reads TGTGCCAGCAGCCAAGGGGGGCAGGGGTCCTACAATGAGCAGTTCTTC.

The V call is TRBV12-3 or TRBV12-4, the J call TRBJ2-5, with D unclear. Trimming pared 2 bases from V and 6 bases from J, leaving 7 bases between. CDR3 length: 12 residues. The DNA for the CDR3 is TGTGCCAGCAGTTTACAGATGAAGACCCAGTACTTC. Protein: CASSLQMKTQYF.

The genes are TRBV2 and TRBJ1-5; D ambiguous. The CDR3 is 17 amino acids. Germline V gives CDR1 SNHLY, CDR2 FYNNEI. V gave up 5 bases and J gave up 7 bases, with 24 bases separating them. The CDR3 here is CASSPLIIRGSGQPQHF. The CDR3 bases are TGTGCCAGCAGTCCCCTAATAATTAGAGGATCGGGGCAGCCCCAGCATTTT. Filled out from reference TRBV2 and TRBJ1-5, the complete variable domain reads EPEVTQTPSHQVTQMGQEVILRCVPISNHLYFYWYRQILGQKVEFLVSFYNNEISEKSEIFDDQFSVERPDGSNFTLKIRSTKLEDSAMYFCASSPLIIRGSGQPQHFGDGTRLSIL.

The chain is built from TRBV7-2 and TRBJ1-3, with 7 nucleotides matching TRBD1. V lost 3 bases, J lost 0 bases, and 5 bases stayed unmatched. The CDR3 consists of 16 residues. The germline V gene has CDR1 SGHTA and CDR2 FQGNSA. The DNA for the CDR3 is TGTGCCAGCAGCTTGGACAGGCCCTACTCTGGAAACACCATATATTTT. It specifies CASSLDRPYSGNTIYF.

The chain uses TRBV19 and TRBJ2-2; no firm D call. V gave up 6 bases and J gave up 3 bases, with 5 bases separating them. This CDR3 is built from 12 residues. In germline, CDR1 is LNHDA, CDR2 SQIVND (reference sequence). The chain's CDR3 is CASSQDTGELFF. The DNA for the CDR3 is TGTGCCAGTAGCCAGGACACCGGGGAGCTGTTTTTT. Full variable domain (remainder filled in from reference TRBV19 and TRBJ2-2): DGGITQSPKYLFRKEGQNVTLSCEQNLNHDAMYWYRQDPGQGLRLIYYSQIVNDFQKGDIAEGYSVSREKKESFPLTVTSAQKNPTAFYLCASSQDTGELFFGEGSRLTVL.

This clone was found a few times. CDR3 DNA: TGTGCCTGGAGTGGAGGCGCGTATAGCAATCAGCCCCAGCATTTT. Amino acids: CAWSGGAYSNQPQHF. The chain combines TRBV30 with TRBJ1-5; D gene unclear. This CDR3 is built from 15 residues. Trimming cost V 1 base and J 0 bases, with 10 bases left between them. Looked up from germline, CDR1 is GTSNPN and CDR2 is SVGIG (reference sequence).

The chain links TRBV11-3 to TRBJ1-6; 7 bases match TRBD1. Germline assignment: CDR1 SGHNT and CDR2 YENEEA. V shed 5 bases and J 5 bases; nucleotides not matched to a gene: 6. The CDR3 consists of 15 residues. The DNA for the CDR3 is TGTGCCAGCAGCCTGTACAGGGGACATAATTCACCCCTCCACTTT. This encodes CASSLYRGHNSPLHF.

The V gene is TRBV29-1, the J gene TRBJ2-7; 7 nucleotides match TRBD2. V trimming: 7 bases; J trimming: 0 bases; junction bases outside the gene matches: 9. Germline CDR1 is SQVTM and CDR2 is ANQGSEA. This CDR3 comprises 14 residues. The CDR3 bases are TGCAGCGCCACCCGGGGGACTAACTCCTACGAGCAGTACTTC. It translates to CSATRGTNSYEQYF.

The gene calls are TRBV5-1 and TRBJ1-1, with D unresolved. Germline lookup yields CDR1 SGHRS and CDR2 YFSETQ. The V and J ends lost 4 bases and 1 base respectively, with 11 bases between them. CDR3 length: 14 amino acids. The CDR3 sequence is CASSTGPGNTEAFF. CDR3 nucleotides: TGCGCCAGCAGCACTGGTCCCGGGAACACTGAAGCTTTCTTT. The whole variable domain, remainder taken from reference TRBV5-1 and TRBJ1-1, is KAGVTQTPRYLIKTRGQQVTLSCSPISGHRSVSWYQQTPGQGLQFLFEYFSETQRNKGNFPGRFSGRQFSNSRSEMNVSTLELGDSALYLCASSTGPGNTEAFFGQGTRLTVV.

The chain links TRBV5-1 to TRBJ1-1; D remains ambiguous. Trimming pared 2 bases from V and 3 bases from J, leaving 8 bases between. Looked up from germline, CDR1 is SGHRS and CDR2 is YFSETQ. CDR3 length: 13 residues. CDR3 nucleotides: TGCGCCAGCAGCTTTTCAGAGGACACTGAAGCTTTCTTT. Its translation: CASSFSEDTEAFF.

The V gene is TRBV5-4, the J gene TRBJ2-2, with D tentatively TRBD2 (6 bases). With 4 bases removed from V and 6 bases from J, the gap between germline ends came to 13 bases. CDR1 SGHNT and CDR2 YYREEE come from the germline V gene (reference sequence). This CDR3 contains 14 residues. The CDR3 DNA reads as TGTGCCAGCAGCGGGGGGAGAGGGTCCGGGGAGCTGTTTTTT. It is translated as CASSGGRGSGELFF.

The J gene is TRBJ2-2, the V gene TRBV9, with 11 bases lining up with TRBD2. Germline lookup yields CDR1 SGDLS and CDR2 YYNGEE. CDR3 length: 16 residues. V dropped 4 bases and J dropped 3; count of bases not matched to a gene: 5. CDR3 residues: CASSLSGGAYTGELFF. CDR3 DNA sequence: TGTGCCAGCAGCCTTAGCGGGGGGGCCTACACCGGGGAGCTGTTTTTT.

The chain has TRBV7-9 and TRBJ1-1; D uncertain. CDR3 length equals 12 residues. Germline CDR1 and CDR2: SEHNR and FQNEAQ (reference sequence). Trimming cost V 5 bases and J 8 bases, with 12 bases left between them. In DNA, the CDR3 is TGTGCCAGCAGCGAACTCTCATTGGAAGCTTTCTTT. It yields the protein CASSELSLEAFF.

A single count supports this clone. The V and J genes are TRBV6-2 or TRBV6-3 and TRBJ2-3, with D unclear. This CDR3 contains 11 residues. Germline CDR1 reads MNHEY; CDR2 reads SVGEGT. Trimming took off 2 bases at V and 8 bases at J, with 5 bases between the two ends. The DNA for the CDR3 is TGTGCCAGCAGTTACGGAGTTACGCAGTATTTT. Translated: CASSYGVTQYF.

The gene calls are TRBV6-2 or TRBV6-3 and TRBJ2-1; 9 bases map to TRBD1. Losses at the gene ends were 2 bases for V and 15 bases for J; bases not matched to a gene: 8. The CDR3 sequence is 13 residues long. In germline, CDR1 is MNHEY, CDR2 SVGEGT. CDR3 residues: CASSYAPGTGLFF. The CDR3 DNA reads TGTGCCAGCAGTTACGCCCCCGGGACAGGGCTGTTCTTC.

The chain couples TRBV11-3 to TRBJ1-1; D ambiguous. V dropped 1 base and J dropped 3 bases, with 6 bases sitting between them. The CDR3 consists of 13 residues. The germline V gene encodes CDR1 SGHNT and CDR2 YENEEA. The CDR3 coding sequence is TGTGCCAGCAGCTTAGTGGCTCACACTGAAGCTTTCTTT. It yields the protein CASSLVAHTEAFF.